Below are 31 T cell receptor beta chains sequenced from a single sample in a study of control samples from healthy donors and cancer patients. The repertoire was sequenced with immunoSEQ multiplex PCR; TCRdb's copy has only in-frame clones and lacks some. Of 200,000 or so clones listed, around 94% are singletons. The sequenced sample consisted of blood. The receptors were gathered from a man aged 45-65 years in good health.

In nucleotides, the CDR3 is TGCGCCAGCAGCCGAGAATGGTCTAGCGGGGGGTTAGATACGCAGTATTTT. Its protein is CASSREWSSGGLDTQYF. The chain employs TRBV4-1 and TRBJ2-3; 11 bases fit TRBD2. Per germline, CDR1 MGHRA and CDR2 YSYEKL. CDR3 length: 17 residues. V gave up 4 bases and J gave up 5 bases; unmatched junction bases: 11.

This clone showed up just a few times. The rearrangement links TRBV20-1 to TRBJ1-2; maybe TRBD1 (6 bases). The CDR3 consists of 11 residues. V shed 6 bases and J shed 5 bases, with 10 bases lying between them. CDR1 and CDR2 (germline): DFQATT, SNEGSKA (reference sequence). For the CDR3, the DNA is TGCAGTGCCATTCAGGGGTATGGCTACACCTTC. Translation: CSAIQGYGYTF.

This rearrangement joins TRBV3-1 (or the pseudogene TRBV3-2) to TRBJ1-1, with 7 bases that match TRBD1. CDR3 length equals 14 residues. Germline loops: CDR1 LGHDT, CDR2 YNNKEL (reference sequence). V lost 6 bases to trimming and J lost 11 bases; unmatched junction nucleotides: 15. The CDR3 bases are TGTGCCAGCAGTTCTAGGAGAGGGGGCGCGGACGCTTTCTTT. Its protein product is CASSSRRGGADAFF.

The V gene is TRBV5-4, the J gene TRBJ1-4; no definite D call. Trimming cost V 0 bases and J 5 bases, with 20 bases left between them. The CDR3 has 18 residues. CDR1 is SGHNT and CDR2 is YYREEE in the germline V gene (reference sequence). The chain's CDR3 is CASSLAASLGGGNEKLFF. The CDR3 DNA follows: TGTGCCAGCAGCTTGGCCGCGTCGTTAGGAGGCGGAAATGAAAAACTGTTTTTT.

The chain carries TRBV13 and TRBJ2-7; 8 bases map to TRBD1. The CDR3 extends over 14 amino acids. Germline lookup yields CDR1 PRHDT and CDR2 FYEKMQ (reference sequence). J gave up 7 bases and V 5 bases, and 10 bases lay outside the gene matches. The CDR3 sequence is CASSALTGVREQYV. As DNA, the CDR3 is TGTGCCAGCAGCGCCCTGACAGGGGTACGGGAGCAGTACGTC.

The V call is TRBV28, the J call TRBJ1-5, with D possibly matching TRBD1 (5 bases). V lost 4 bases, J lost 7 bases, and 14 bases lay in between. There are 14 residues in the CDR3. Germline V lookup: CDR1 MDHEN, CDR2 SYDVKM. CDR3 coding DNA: TGTGCCAGCAGTTACCAGACAGATCACCAGCCCCAGCATTTT. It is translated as CASSYQTDHQPQHF.

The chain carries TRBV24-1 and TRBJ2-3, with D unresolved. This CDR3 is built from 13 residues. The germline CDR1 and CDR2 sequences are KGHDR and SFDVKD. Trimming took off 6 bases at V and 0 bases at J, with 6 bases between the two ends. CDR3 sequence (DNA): TGTGCCACCAGTAACGACAGCACAGATACGCAGTATTTT. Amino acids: CATSNDSTDTQYF.

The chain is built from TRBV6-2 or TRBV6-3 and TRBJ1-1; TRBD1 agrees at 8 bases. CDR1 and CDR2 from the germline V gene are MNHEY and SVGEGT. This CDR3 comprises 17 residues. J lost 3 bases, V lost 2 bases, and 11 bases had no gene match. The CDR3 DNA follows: TGTGCCAGCAGTTACACGACAGGGGTCGTGGGGGACACTGAAGCTTTCTTT. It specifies CASSYTTGVVGDTEAFF.

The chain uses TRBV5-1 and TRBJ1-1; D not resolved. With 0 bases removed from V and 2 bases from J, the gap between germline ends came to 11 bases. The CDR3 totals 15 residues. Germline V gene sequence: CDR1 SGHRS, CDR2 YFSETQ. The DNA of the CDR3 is TGCGCCAGCAGCTTGGCGGCCAAGTCAAACACTGAAGCTTTCTTT. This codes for CASSLAAKSNTEAFF.

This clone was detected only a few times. The CDR3 DNA sequence: TGTGCCAGCAGTGAAAGGCAGGGAGATTCGTCCTATGGCTACACCTTC. Its translation is CASSERQGDSSYGYTF. This chain uses TRBV6-1 with TRBJ1-2; D is possibly TRBD1 (5 bases). The CDR3 covers 16 residues. The V and J ends lost 2 bases and 4 bases respectively, with 17 bases between them. CDR1 and CDR2 (germline): MNHNS, SASEGT.

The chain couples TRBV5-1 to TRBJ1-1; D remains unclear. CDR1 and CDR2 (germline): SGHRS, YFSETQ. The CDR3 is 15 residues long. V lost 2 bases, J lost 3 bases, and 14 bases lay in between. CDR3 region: CASSLSLGPYTEAFF. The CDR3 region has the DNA TGCGCCAGCAGCTTAAGTCTAGGGCCGTACACTGAAGCTTTCTTT.

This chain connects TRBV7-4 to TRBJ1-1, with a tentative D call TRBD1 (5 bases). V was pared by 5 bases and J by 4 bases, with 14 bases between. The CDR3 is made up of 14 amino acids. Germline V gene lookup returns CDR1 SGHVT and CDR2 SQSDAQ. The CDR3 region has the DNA TGTGCCAGCAGCGGCGTCGGGGCGGGCACTGAAGCTTTCTTT. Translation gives CASSGVGAGTEAFF.

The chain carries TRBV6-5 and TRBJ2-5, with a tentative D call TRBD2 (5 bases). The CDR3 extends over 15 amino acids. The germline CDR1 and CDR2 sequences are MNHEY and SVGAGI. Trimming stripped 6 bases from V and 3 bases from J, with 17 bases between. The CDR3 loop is CASRPGLLAKETQYF. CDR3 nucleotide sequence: TGTGCCAGCAGACCCGGACTTCTGGCGAAAGAGACCCAGTACTTC.

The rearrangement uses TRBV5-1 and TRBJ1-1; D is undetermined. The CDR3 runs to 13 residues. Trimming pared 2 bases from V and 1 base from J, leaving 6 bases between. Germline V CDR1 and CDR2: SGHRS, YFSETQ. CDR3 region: CASSFAGNTEAFF. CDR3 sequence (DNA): TGCGCCAGCAGCTTCGCGGGGAACACTGAAGCTTTCTTT.

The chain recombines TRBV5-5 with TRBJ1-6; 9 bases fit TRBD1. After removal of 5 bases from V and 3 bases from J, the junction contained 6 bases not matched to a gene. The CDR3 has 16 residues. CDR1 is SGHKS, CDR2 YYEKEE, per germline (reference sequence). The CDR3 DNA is TGTGCCAGCAGTCCAGGGACAGGGATCTATAATTCACCCCTCCACTTT. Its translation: CASSPGTGIYNSPLHF.

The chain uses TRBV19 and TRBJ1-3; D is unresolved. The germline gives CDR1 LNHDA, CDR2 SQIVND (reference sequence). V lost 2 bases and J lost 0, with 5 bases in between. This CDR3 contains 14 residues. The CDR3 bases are TGTGCCAGTAGTATATTAAGCTCTGGAAACACCATATATTTT. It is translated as CASSILSSGNTIYF.

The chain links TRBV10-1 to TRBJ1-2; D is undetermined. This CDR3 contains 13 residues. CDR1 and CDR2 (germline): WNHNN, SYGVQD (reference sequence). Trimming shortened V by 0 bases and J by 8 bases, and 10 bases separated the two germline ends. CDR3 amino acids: CASSESSGRGYTF. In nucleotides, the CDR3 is TGCGCCAGCAGTGAGTCGAGTGGTAGAGGCTACACCTTC.

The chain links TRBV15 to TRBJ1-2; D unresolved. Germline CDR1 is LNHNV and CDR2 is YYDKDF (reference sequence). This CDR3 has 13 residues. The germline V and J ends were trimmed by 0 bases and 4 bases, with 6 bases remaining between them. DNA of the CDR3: TGTGCCACCAGCAGAGATGTCGGCTATGGCTACACCTTC. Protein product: CATSRDVGYGYTF. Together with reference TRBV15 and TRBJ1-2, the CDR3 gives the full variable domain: DAMVIQNPRYQVTQFGKPVTLSCSQTLNHNVMYWYQQKSSQAPKLLFHYYDKDFNNEADTPDNFQSRRPNTSFCFLDIRSPGLGDTAMYLCATSRDVGYGYTFGSGTRLTVV.

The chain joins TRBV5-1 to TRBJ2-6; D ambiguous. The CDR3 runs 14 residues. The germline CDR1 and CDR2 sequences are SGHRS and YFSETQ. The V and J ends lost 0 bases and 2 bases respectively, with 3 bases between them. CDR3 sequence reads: CASSLGAGANVLTF. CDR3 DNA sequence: TGCGCCAGCAGCTTGGGCGCTGGGGCCAACGTCCTGACTTTC.

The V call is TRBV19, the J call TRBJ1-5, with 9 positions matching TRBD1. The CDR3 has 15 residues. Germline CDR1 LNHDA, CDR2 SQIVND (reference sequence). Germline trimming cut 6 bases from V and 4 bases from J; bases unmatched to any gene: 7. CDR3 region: CASSRGQGPNQPQHF. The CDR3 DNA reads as TGTGCCAGTAGCAGGGGACAGGGCCCTAATCAGCCCCAGCATTTT.

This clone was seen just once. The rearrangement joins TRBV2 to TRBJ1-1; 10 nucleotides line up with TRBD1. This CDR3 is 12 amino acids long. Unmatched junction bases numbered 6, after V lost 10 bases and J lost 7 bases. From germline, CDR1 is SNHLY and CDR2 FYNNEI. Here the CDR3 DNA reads TGTGCCACCGACAGGGACAGGGGTGAAGCTTTCTTT. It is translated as CATDRDRGEAFF.

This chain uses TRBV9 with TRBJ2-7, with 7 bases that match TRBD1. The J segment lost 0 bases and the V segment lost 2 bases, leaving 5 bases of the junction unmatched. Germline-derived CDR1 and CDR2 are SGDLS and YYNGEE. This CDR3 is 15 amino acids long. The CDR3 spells CASSVTGDLSYEQYF. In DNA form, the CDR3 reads TGTGCCAGCAGCGTCACAGGGGACCTCTCCTACGAGCAGTACTTC.

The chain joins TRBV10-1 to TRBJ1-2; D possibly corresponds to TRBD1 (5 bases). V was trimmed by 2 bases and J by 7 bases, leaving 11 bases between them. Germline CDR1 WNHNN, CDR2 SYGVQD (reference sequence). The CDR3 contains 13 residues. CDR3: CASSERQGRGYTF. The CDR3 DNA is TGCGCCAGCAGTGAGAGGCAGGGCCGTGGCTACACCTTC.

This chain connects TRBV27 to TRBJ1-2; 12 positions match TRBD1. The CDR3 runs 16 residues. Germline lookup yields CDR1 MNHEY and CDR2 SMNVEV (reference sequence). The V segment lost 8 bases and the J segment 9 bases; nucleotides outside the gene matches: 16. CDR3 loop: CASPPGTGGSWTRYTF. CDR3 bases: TGTGCCAGCCCCCCCGGGACAGGGGGCTCATGGACCCGCTACACCTTC.

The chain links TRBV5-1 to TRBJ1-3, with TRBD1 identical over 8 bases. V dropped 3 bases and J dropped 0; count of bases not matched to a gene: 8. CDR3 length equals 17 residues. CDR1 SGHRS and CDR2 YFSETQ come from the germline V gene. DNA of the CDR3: TGCGCCAGCAGCTCTGGGACAGGACTATTCTCTGGAAACACCATATATTTT. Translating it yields CASSSGTGLFSGNTIYF.

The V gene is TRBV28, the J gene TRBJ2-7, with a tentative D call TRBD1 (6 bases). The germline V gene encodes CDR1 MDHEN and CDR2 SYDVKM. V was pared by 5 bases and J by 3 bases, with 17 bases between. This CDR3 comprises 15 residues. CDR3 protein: CASSTLGTSFYEQYF. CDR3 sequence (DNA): TGTGCCAGCAGTACACTCGGGACATCCTTCTACGAGCAGTACTTC.

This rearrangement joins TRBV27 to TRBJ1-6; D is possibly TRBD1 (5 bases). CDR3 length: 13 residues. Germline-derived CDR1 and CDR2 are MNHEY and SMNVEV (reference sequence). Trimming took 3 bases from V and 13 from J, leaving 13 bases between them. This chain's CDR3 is CASSFSGTSPLHF. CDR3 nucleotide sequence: TGTGCCAGCAGTTTCTCCGGGACCTCGCCCCTCCACTTT.

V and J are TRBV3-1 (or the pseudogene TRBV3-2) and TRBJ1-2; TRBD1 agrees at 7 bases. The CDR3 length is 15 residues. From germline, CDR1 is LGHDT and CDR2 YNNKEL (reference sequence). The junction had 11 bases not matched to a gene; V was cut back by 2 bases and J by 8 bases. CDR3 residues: CASSQIGTAREGYTF. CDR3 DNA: TGTGCCAGCAGCCAAATCGGGACAGCTAGGGAGGGCTACACCTTC.

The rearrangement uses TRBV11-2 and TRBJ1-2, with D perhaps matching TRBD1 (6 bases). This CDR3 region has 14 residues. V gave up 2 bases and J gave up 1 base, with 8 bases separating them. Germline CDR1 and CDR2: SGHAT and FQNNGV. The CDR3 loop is CASSLTGRNYGYTF. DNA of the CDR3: TGTGCCAGCAGCTTAACAGGGCGTAACTATGGCTACACCTTC.

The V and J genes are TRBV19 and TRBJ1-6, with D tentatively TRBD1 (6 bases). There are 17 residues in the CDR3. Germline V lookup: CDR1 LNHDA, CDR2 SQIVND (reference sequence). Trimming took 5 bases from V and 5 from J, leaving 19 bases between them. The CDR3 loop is CASSPLAGDVDNSPLHF. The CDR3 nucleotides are TGTGCCAGTAGTCCTCTCGCAGGGGACGTTGATAATTCACCCCTCCACTTT.

CDR3 DNA: TGTGCCAGCAGTTACCGTTCAGATACGCAGTATTTT. This translates into CASSYRSDTQYF. The rearrangement uses TRBV6-2 or TRBV6-3 and TRBJ2-3; no firm D call. The V gene lost 2 bases and the J gene lost 4 bases, with 4 bases spanning the gap. The germline gives CDR1 MNHEY, CDR2 SVGEGT. This CDR3 comprises 12 residues.